The 10 T cell receptor beta chains below come from one sample, sequenced in a study of vaccination and CD4 T cells after COVID-19. These TCRs' antigens remain unknown. As for treatment: roughly ten-day PBMC culture with coronavirus spike peptide pools or control peptides (ViraFEST assay). Sequence data for DNA of cultured CD4+ T cells were generated by the Oncomine TCR Beta short-read assay. Each CDR3 protein is one row after TCRdb ran MiXCR on the PCR reads. The repertoire has approximately 10,000 distinct CDR3 sequences, 61% of them found once; the top ten carry roughly 9%. The sequencing sample was made of CD4+ T cells from blood, cultured in vitro. All receptors derive from a human donor who had recovered from COVID-19.

By sample share, this clonotype is large. The chain couples TRBV7-2 to TRBJ1-5, with D possibly TRBD1 on 6 matching bases. The ends were cut back, 2 bases at V and 3 bases at J, with 14 bases in the middle. Germline CDR1 is SGHTA and CDR2 is FQGNSA. The CDR3 has 16 amino acids. CDR3 protein: CASSLRADRTNQPQHF. CDR3 nucleotides: TGTGCCAGCAGCTTACGAGCAGACAGGACCAATCAGCCCCAGCATTTT. The full variable domain, in which reference TRBV7-2 and TRBJ1-5 provide the parts outside the CDR3, is GAGVSQSPSNKVTEKGKDVELRCDPISGHTALYWYRQSLGQGLEFLIYFQGNSAPDKSGLPSDRFSAERTGGSVSTLTIQRTQQEDSAVYLCASSLRADRTNQPQHFGDGTRLSIL.

J is TRBJ2-2 and V is TRBV24-1; tentative D call: TRBD1 (5 bases). Trimming stripped 4 bases from V and 4 bases from J, with 15 bases between. This CDR3 comprises 16 residues. Germline CDR1 KGHDR, CDR2 SFDVKD. CDR3 residues: CATSEAGILGTGELFF. CDR3 sequence (DNA): TGTGCCACCAGTGAGGCAGGGATTTTAGGCACCGGGGAGCTGTTTTTT.

V usage is TRBV24-1 and J usage is TRBJ1-6, with D possibly being TRBD1 (6 bases). V was pared by 3 bases and J by 8 bases, with 13 bases between. The V gene's germline CDR1 is KGHDR and CDR2 SFDVKD. The CDR3 extends over 15 amino acids. CDR3 sequence: CATSDGQFRDSPLHF. DNA of the CDR3: TGTGCCACCAGTGATGGACAGTTCCGGGATTCACCCCTCCACTTT.

This chain connects TRBV6-1 to TRBJ1-2; the D gene is possibly TRBD1 (5 bases). CDR1 and CDR2 (germline): MNHNS, SASEGT. The CDR3 totals 15 residues. The V end was cut by 7 bases, the J end by 4 bases, with 19 bases between. The CDR3 region has the DNA TGTGCCAGCAATAACCAGGGAACTATCTCCTATGGCTACACCTTC. Its protein is CASNNQGTISYGYTF.

The chain carries TRBV6-1 and TRBJ2-3; 9 bases line up with TRBD2. The CDR3 is made up of 15 amino acids. Germline V CDR1 and CDR2: MNHNS, SASEGT. V trimming: 7 bases; J trimming: 0 bases; junction bases outside the gene matches: 5. The CDR3 DNA is TGTGCCAGCACACAGCGGGAGGCTAGCACAGATACGCAGTATTTT. Translated: CASTQREASTDTQYF.

The V and J genes are TRBV20-1 and TRBJ1-1; D uncertain. This CDR3 contains 14 residues. Germline CDR1 DFQATT, CDR2 SNEGSKA (reference sequence). Trimming took off 3 bases at V and 1 base at J, with 12 bases between the two ends. In nucleotides, the CDR3 is TGCAGTGCTAGTATGGGGTTCTCGAACACTGAAGCTTTCTTT. Translated, it gives CSASMGFSNTEAFF.

The V and J genes are TRBV6-2 or TRBV6-3 and TRBJ2-5, with unresolved D. The CDR3 is made up of 12 amino acids. V lost 6 bases, J lost 3 bases, and 8 bases lay in between. The V gene's germline CDR1 is MNHEY and CDR2 SVGEGT. CDR3 in amino acids: CASRDPEETQYF. For the CDR3, the DNA is TGTGCCAGCAGGGACCCGGAAGAGACCCAGTACTTC.

This clonotype was picked up one time. The chain employs TRBV28 and TRBJ1-5, with TRBD1 matching over 9 bases. CDR3 length: 16 amino acids. V shed 5 bases and J 4 bases; nucleotides not matched to a gene: 9. Germline CDR1 reads MDHEN; CDR2 reads SYDVKM. The CDR3: CASSPSGTGRNQPQHF. The CDR3 DNA reads as TGTGCCAGCAGTCCCTCGGGGACAGGGCGGAATCAGCCCCAGCATTTT.

This clonotype turned up a few times. The genes are TRBV6-1 and TRBJ1-5; D perhaps matches TRBD1 (5 bases). The germline V gene has CDR1 MNHNS and CDR2 SASEGT. V was clipped by 1 base and J by 6 bases, with 16 bases between them. The length of the CDR3 is 16 residues. The CDR3 loop reads CASSEVRGGRGQPQHF. As DNA, the CDR3 is TGTGCCAGCAGTGAAGTGCGGGGGGGAAGGGGTCAGCCCCAGCATTTT.

The chain joins TRBV7-2 to TRBJ1-5, with TRBD1 matching over 11 bases. This CDR3 comprises 16 residues. The V segment lost 4 bases and the J segment 3 bases; nucleotides outside the gene matches: 5. Germline V gene sequence: CDR1 SGHTA, CDR2 FQGNSA. This CDR3 reads CASSSGTGGNNQPQHF. The CDR3 DNA is TGTGCCAGCAGCTCTGGGACAGGGGGTAACAATCAGCCCCAGCATTTT.